The rows below give T cell receptor beta chains drawn from one sample of a study of cytomegalovirus exposure and HLA in healthy donors. Using immunoSEQ multiplex PCR, the repertoire was profiled, and TCRdb retains in-frame clones only, with some absent. The table includes around 150,000 clones, roughly 80% detected once. Material: PBMCs. These TCRs come from a man younger than 35 in good health and CMV-seronegative. Both conserved end residues are part of each CDR3. Fields, in order: clone size, D gene, V gene, J gene, CDR3 DNA, CDR3 protein. The D gene is left open where the match is weak. Clone size is not always given. Where it is, it says once, few, many or a class for expanded clones.

size: once
D: TRBD1
V: TRBV6-1
J: TRBJ1-1
DNA: TGTGCCACCGGGACTTTGACAGGGGATAATGAAGCTTTCTTT
CDR3: CATGTLTGDNEAFF

size: -
D: TRBD1
V: TRBV6-1
J: TRBJ2-5
DNA: TGTGCCAGCAGTGAAGCAGGGACAGGGGAAGAGACCCAGTACTTC
CDR3: CASSEAGTGEETQYF

size: -
D: TRBD1
V: TRBV7-8
J: TRBJ2-2
DNA: TGTGCCAGCAGCTTAGCTCGACAGGGGCCTAACACCGGGGAGCTGTTTTTT
CDR3: CASSLARQGPNTGELFF

size: -
D: TRBD1
V: TRBV6-6
J: TRBJ1-6
DNA: TGTGCCAGCAGTTACAGGGGGCCGGATTCACCCCTCCACTTT
CDR3: CASSYRGPDSPLHF

size: -
D: TRBD1
V: TRBV19
J: TRBJ2-2
DNA: TGTGCCAGTAGTACCTACGGACAGGGCAACACCGGGGAGCTGTTTTTT
CDR3: CASSTYGQGNTGELFF

size: once
D: -
V: TRBV18
J: TRBJ2-5
DNA: TGTGCCAGCTCACCGACCGGGGAGACCCAGTACTTC
CDR3: CASSPTGETQYF

size: -
D: TRBD1
V: TRBV7-2
J: TRBJ1-1
DNA: TGTGCCAGCAGCCCATTGACAGGGGCGGCGAACACTGAAGCTTTCTTT
CDR3: CASSPLTGAANTEAFF

size: -
D: -
V: TRBV6-5
J: TRBJ1-2
DNA: TGTGCCAGCAGTTACCGGAAGCCACGAGGAGGTGGCTACACCTTC
CDR3: CASSYRKPRGGGYTF

size: -
D: TRBD2
V: TRBV10-3
J: TRBJ2-1
DNA: TGTGCCATCAGTGAGCCCTTATTCGGGACTAGGGACAATGAGCAGTTCTTC
CDR3: CAISEPLFGTRDNEQFF

size: -
D: -
V: TRBV7-9
J: TRBJ1-2
DNA: TGTGCCAGCAGCTTACTGGACAGAGCTAACTATGGCTACACCTTC
CDR3: CASSLLDRANYGYTF

size: -
D: TRBD2
V: TRBV5-1
J: TRBJ2-7
DNA: TGCGCCAGCAGCGCGGGACTAGCGGGAGGGCGTTACGAGCAGTACTTC
CDR3: CASSAGLAGGRYEQYF

size: -
D: -
V: TRBV5-8
J: TRBJ1-4
DNA: TGTGCCAGCAGTCCCGGGAAGGGCTATAATGAAAAACTGTTTTTT
CDR3: CASSPGKGYNEKLFF

size: -
D: -
V: TRBV19
J: TRBJ1-2
DNA: TGTGCCAGTAGTTCCTTGGGGGCATTCTATGGCTACACCTTC
CDR3: CASSSLGAFYGYTF

size: -
D: TRBD1
V: TRBV5-5
J: TRBJ2-3
DNA: TGTGCCAGCAGGAATCCGGGACAGGGGGCATCAGATACGCAGTATTTT
CDR3: CASRNPGQGASDTQYF

size: -
D: -
V: TRBV5-8
J: TRBJ1-1
DNA: TGTGCCAGCAGCGTACAGCTGAACACTGAAGCTTTCTTT
CDR3: CASSVQLNTEAFF

size: -
D: TRBD1
V: TRBV2
J: TRBJ2-5
DNA: TGTGCCGTCAGAACGGTGGGACAGCGACAGACCCAGTACTTC
CDR3: CAVRTVGQRQTQYF

size: -
D: TRBD1
V: TRBV4-1
J: TRBJ1-2
DNA: TGCGCCAGCAGCCAAGGAAGAGGGGGCCGGAACTATGGCTACACCTTC
CDR3: CASSQGRGGRNYGYTF

size: few
D: -
V: TRBV25-1
J: TRBJ2-1
DNA: TGTGCCAGCACCTCGAGGCAGGCTAGCGTCTACAATGAGCAGTTCTTC
CDR3: CASTSRQASVYNEQFF

size: few
D: TRBD2
V: TRBV27
J: TRBJ2-3
DNA: TGTGCCAGCAGTTTACTACTAGCGGGTGAAGATACGCAGTATTTT
CDR3: CASSLLLAGEDTQYF

size: -
D: -
V: TRBV19
J: TRBJ1-4
DNA: TGTGCCAGTAGTCAAACGAGGAGGGCGCCGCGTTCGACTAATGAAAAACTGTTTTTT
CDR3: CASSQTRRAPRSTNEKLFF

size: -
D: TRBD2
V: TRBV28
J: TRBJ2-3
DNA: TGTGCCAGCAGTCTCAGGACTAGCGGGACCGCAGATACGCAGTATTTT
CDR3: CASSLRTSGTADTQYF

size: -
D: TRBD1
V: TRBV6-6
J: TRBJ2-7
DNA: TGTGCCAGCAGTTTCGACAGGGTCCCATACGAGCAGTACTTC
CDR3: CASSFDRVPYEQYF

size: -
D: -
V: TRBV7-9
J: TRBJ1-2
DNA: TGTGCCAGCAGCTTGGGTGAGTTCGAAGCTAGGAACTATGGCTACACCTTT
CDR3: CASSLGEFEARNYGYTF

size: -
D: -
V: TRBV18
J: TRBJ2-1
DNA: TGTGCCAGCTCACCAGTTCCCGGGGGAGCCAATGAGCAGTTCTTC
CDR3: CASSPVPGGANEQFF

size: -
D: TRBD2
V: TRBV9
J: TRBJ2-7
DNA: TGTGCCAGCAGCGTAGAAGGGACTAGCGAAGCCGAGCAGTACTTC
CDR3: CASSVEGTSEAEQYF

size: -
D: -
V: TRBV7-9
J: TRBJ1-5
DNA: TGTGCCAGCAGCTTAGGGCAGGGAAGGCGCAATCAGCCCCAGCATTTT
CDR3: CASSLGQGRRNQPQHF

size: -
D: -
V: TRBV2
J: TRBJ1-1
DNA: TGTGCCAGCAGTGGGACAACCACTGAAGCTTTCTTT
CDR3: CASSGTTTEAFF

size: -
D: TRBD1
V: TRBV5-1
J: TRBJ1-2
DNA: TGCGCCAGCAGTCCGAGGGGGGGACAGGGTTCGTATGGCTACACCTTC
CDR3: CASSPRGGQGSYGYTF

size: -
D: -
V: TRBV4-1
J: TRBJ2-1
DNA: TGCGCCAGCAGCCGTCTAGTTGAGGTCAATGAGCAGTTCTTC
CDR3: CASSRLVEVNEQFF

size: -
D: -
V: TRBV7-2
J: TRBJ2-2
DNA: TGTGCCAGCAGCTTGTCGGACATAAACACCGGGGAGCTGTTTTTT
CDR3: CASSLSDINTGELFF

size: once
D: -
V: TRBV5-6
J: TRBJ1-2
DNA: TGTGCCAGCAGCTTCGAGCAGGGCTATGGCTACACCTTC
CDR3: CASSFEQGYGYTF

size: -
D: -
V: TRBV7-6
J: TRBJ2-2
DNA: TGTGCCAGCAGCCTTCCCATCGGCAGGGGCCACACCGGGGAGCTGTTTTTT
CDR3: CASSLPIGRGHTGELFF

size: -
D: -
V: TRBV6-1
J: TRBJ1-6
DNA: TGTGCCAGCAGTGAAGGACAGCATAATTCACCCCTCCACTTT
CDR3: CASSEGQHNSPLHF

size: once
D: TRBD1
V: TRBV5-1
J: TRBJ1-2
DNA: TGCGCCAGCAGCGTACGGGACAGCAGAGGCGGCTACACCTTC
CDR3: CASSVRDSRGGYTF

size: -
D: -
V: TRBV19
J: TRBJ1-1
DNA: TGTGCCAGTAGTATAGCAGGAGGGTTAGGCACTGAAGCTTTCTTT
CDR3: CASSIAGGLGTEAFF

size: -
D: -
V: TRBV5-6
J: TRBJ2-7
DNA: TGTGCCAGCAGCCCAACCGGGACACCATTCTCCTACGAGCAGTACTTC
CDR3: CASSPTGTPFSYEQYF

size: -
D: TRBD1
V: TRBV28
J: TRBJ2-1
DNA: TGTGCCAGCAGTCCCCGACAGGGGTCCTCCTACAATGAGCAGTTCTTC
CDR3: CASSPRQGSSYNEQFF

size: -
D: TRBD2
V: TRBV4-3
J: TRBJ2-1
DNA: TGCGCCAGCAGCCAAGGTAGCGGGGGGTACAATGAGCAGTTCTTC
CDR3: CASSQGSGGYNEQFF

size: -
D: TRBD2
V: TRBV28
J: TRBJ2-1
DNA: TGTGCCAGCAGTTTATGGCTAGCGGATACCTCCGTGGATGAGCAGTTCTTC
CDR3: CASSLWLADTSVDEQFF

size: -
D: TRBD1
V: TRBV28
J: TRBJ1-1
DNA: TGTGCCAGCAGTCAGACAACAGGGGTCACTGAAGCTTTCTTT
CDR3: CASSQTTGVTEAFF

size: -
D: -
V: TRBV5-1
J: TRBJ1-1
DNA: TGCGCCAGCAGCTTGGAGGGGGAAGCTTTCTTT
CDR3: CASSLEGEAFF

size: -
D: -
V: TRBV15
J: TRBJ2-7
DNA: TGTGCCACCTCCCAGAGGCCCGGGGAGCAGTACTTC
CDR3: CATSQRPGEQYF

size: -
D: TRBD1
V: TRBV9
J: TRBJ1-1
DNA: TGTGCCAGCGGGGAGACAGGGGGCACTGAAGCTTTCTTT
CDR3: CASGETGGTEAFF

size: -
D: TRBD1
V: TRBV19
J: TRBJ1-5
DNA: TGTGCCAGTAGTATCTCCGGGACAGGGAGCAATCAGCCCCAGCATTTT
CDR3: CASSISGTGSNQPQHF

size: -
D: -
V: TRBV5-3
J: TRBJ2-7
DNA: TGTGCCAGAAGCCGTGGTTCCCACGAGCAGTACTTC
CDR3: CARSRGSHEQYF

size: -
D: TRBD2
V: TRBV6-5
J: TRBJ2-5
DNA: TGTGCCAGCAGTTACCGGGGACTAGCGGGAGGAGAGACCCAGTACTTC
CDR3: CASSYRGLAGGETQYF

size: -
D: -
V: TRBV10-3
J: TRBJ2-1
DNA: TGTGCCATCAGGCCAGACAGCTTTAATGAGCAGTTCTTC
CDR3: CAIRPDSFNEQFF

size: -
D: TRBD2
V: TRBV9
J: TRBJ2-3
DNA: TGTGCCAGCAGCCGGGAGGTTGTCACAGATACGCAGTATTTT
CDR3: CASSREVVTDTQYF

size: few
D: -
V: TRBV5-1
J: TRBJ1-2
DNA: TGCGCCAGCAGCTTGGAGGGAGTCTATGGCTACACCTTC
CDR3: CASSLEGVYGYTF

size: -
D: TRBD2
V: TRBV30
J: TRBJ2-3
DNA: TGTGCCTGGTCCGTGGGGGGGGTGGATACGCAGTATTTT
CDR3: CAWSVGGVDTQYF